A single sample gave rise to the 9 T cell receptor beta chains below, sequenced in a study of T-cell reconstitution after alpha-beta-depleted transplantation in children. Unique molecular identifiers were incorporated during preparation of the TCRbeta library. TCRdb re-derived calls from the PCR reads in MiXCR, one entry per CDR3 protein. The data contain roughly 200,000 distinct CDR3 sequences, 13% to 15% of them singletons. Sequencing was performed on PBMCs from the stem cell graft donor, taken from the stem cell graft. The receptors shown here come from a human donor who donated a stem cell graft to a child with acute lymphoblastic leukemia.

V and J are TRBV7-2 and TRBJ2-5; D is possibly TRBD1 or TRBD2 (5 bases each). V lost 10 bases and J lost 5, with 23 bases in between. The CDR3 is 15 residues long. Looked up from germline, CDR1 is SGHTA and CDR2 is FQGNSA. The CDR3 reads CATGSPGTPRETQYF. The CDR3 DNA reads TGTGCCACCGGATCTCCGGGGACGCCCAGGGAGACCCAGTACTTC.

Ten or more counts support this clonotype. The chain uses TRBV5-1 and TRBJ2-1; a possible D gene is TRBD1 (6 bases). Trimming cost V 2 bases and J 2 bases, with 20 bases left between them. From germline, CDR1 is SGHRS and CDR2 YFSETQ. The CDR3 spans 18 residues. In DNA, the CDR3 is TGCGCCAGCAGCTTTACAGGGCCTATCCTGAAACCCTACAATGAGCAGTTCTTC. Its translation: CASSFTGPILKPYNEQFF.

The chain employs TRBV30 and TRBJ2-2; 10 bases are shared with TRBD2. The V segment lost 1 base and the J segment 2 bases; nucleotides outside the gene matches: 10. The CDR3 spans 18 residues. In germline, CDR1 is GTSNPN, CDR2 SVGIG (reference sequence). The CDR3 loop reads CAWSAGLAKNLNTGELFF. CDR3 coding DNA: TGTGCCTGGAGTGCGGGACTAGCGAAAAATCTTAACACCGGGGAGCTGTTTTTT.

This clonotype was seen many times. The V and J genes are TRBV20-1 and TRBJ1-1; D may be TRBD1 (6 bases). Germline assignment: CDR1 DFQATT and CDR2 SNEGSKA (reference sequence). V was shortened by 0 bases and J by 3 bases, with 8 bases between the two germline ends. CDR3 length: 13 amino acids. CDR3 loop: CSAREGTHTEAFF. The DNA of the CDR3 is TGCAGTGCTAGAGAGGGGACACACACTGAAGCTTTCTTT.

CDR3 sequence (DNA): TGTGCCAGCAGCAGCGGGAGATATACAGATACGCAGTATTTT. As protein: CASSSGRYTDTQYF. This chain joins TRBV28 and TRBJ2-3; 8 nucleotides align to TRBD2. The CDR3 has 14 residues. The germline gives CDR1 MDHEN, CDR2 SYDVKM. After removal of 6 bases from V and 3 bases from J, the junction contained 5 bases not matched to a gene.

This clonotype was counted many times. V gene TRBV5-1 combines with J gene TRBJ2-1, with 9 positions matching TRBD1. V was pared by 4 bases and J by 13 bases, with 12 bases of the junction left unmatched. The CDR3 consists of 14 residues. Looked up from germline, CDR1 is SGHRS and CDR2 is YFSETQ. The CDR3 DNA sequence: TGCGCCAGCAGCCCTCCGGACAGGGGACGCCCCCAGTTCTTC. Protein product: CASSPPDRGRPQFF. Drawing the rest from reference TRBV5-1 and TRBJ2-1, the complete variable domain is KAGVTQTPRYLIKTRGQQVTLSCSPISGHRSVSWYQQTPGQGLQFLFEYFSETQRNKGNFPGRFSGRQFSNSRSEMNVSTLELGDSALYLCASSPPDRGRPQFFGPGTRLTVL.

This clonotype was picked up many times. The V gene is TRBV20-1, the J gene TRBJ2-2; D is uncertain. Per germline, CDR1 DFQATT and CDR2 SNEGSKA (reference sequence). Trimming took off 5 bases at V and 0 bases at J, with 7 bases between the two ends. The CDR3 length is 13 residues. The DNA of the CDR3 is TGCAGTGCTGATGAACCGAACACCGGGGAGCTGTTTTTT. It codes for CSADEPNTGELFF.

The chain couples TRBV12-3 or TRBV12-4 to TRBJ1-6; the D is unclear. This CDR3 region has 12 residues. Trimming shortened V by 7 bases and J by 8 bases, and 9 bases separated the two germline ends. CDR3 amino acids: CASTSSDSPLHF. The CDR3 DNA reads as TGTGCCAGCACTTCGAGCGATTCACCCCTCCACTTT.

J is TRBJ2-1 and V is TRBV11-2; D unclear. Germline CDR1 and CDR2: SGHAT and FQNNGV. V was shortened by 7 bases and J by 4 bases, with 14 bases between the two germline ends. The CDR3 covers 14 residues. The CDR3 protein is CASKESLGYNEQFF. Here the CDR3 DNA reads TGTGCCAGCAAGGAGTCATTGGGTTACAATGAGCAGTTCTTC.